The next 28 T cell receptor beta chains were all read from a single sample in a study of CD8 T cells in ankylosing spondylitis. No cognate antigen is known for these TCRs. Using its own MiXCR run on the 5' RACE reads, TCRdb lists one record per CDR3 protein. The sample includes 800,000 to 900,000 distinct CDR3 sequences, over 9.5% of them seen just once. Study outcomes and limitations: Several highly homologous variants made up a TCR beta motif, and this motif appeared characteristic of ankylosing spondylitis blood.

The sample consisted of blood, either unsorted or a sorted T cell fraction (not recorded which). The receptors stem from a male donor with ankylosing spondylitis.

The table lists this clonotype with many counts. This sequence joins TRBV5-6 and TRBJ2-7; a possible D gene is TRBD2 (6 bases). Germline-derived CDR1 and CDR2 are SGHDT and YYEEEE. The CDR3 loop spans 13 amino acids. Trimming took off 6 bases at V and 4 bases at J, with 14 bases between the two ends. The CDR3 nucleotides read TGTGCCAGCATCCGAGGTGGAGGGTACGAGCAGTACTTC. Encoded protein: CASIRGGGYEQYF.

This clonotype was counted a few times. The genes are TRBV7-2 and TRBJ2-5, with D possibly being TRBD1 (6 bases). Trimming shortened V by 2 bases and J by 1 base, and 11 bases separated the two germline ends. CDR1 is SGHTA, CDR2 FQGNSA, per germline. The CDR3 is made up of 15 amino acids. The CDR3 loop reads CASSLFRTVQETQYF. The CDR3 DNA follows: TGTGCCAGCAGCTTATTCCGGACAGTCCAAGAGACCCAGTACTTC.

This clonotype was found a few times. The chain has TRBV4-2 and TRBJ2-7, with 8 bases lining up with TRBD2. V shed 0 bases and J 6 bases; nucleotides not matched to a gene: 7. The CDR3 extends over 15 amino acids. Germline V lookup: CDR1 LGHNA, CDR2 YNFKEQ. CDR3 sequence reads: CASSQDPGRAIEQYF. CDR3 nucleotide sequence: TGTGCCAGCAGCCAAGATCCCGGGAGGGCCATCGAGCAGTACTTC.

A word on this clonotype: The germline gene is not matched at one end of the junction; a read error may be the cause. In DNA, the CDR3 is TGCAGCCAGAGGACACTCTCTACCTATAGCTACACCTTC. It is translated as CSQRTLSTYSYTF. The chain carries TRBV29-1 and TRBJ1-2; maybe TRBD1 (5 bases). The CDR3 has 13 residues. CDR1 and CDR2 from the germline V gene are SQVTM and ANQGSEA.

The table lists this clonotype with a few counts. The chain recombines TRBV20-1 with TRBJ1-5; no clear D. CDR3 length equals 14 residues. V was shortened by 6 bases and J by 0 bases, with 12 bases between the two germline ends. Germline V CDR1 and CDR2: DFQATT, SNEGSKA (reference sequence). The CDR3 spells CSANGYYSNQPQHF. The CDR3 DNA reads TGCAGTGCAAACGGATATTATAGCAATCAGCCCCAGCATTTT.

The chain carries TRBV15 and TRBJ1-2; no firm D call. The CDR3 runs 16 residues. V lost 0 bases and J lost 4, with 15 bases in between. Per germline, CDR1 LNHNV and CDR2 YYDKDF (reference sequence). The CDR3, as DNA: TGTGCCACCAGCAGAGATCTCGTTCGCGGGAGCTATGGCTACACCTTC. Protein sequence: CATSRDLVRGSYGYTF.

The chain uses TRBV6-1 and TRBJ1-4; the D is unclear. The V gene lost 2 bases and the J gene lost 11 bases, with 12 bases spanning the gap. Germline CDR1 reads MNHNS; CDR2 reads SASEGT. This CDR3 is 13 amino acids long. The CDR3 DNA reads TGTGCCAGCAGTGAACCGGCGGCCGGGAAACTGTTTTTT. Translating gives CASSEPAAGKLFF.

This clonotype showed up just a few times. The chain employs TRBV5-1 and TRBJ2-1, with 9 bases lining up with TRBD1. V lost 4 bases and J lost 7; bases outside the gene matches: 12. Germline V lookup: CDR1 SGHRS, CDR2 YFSETQ. This CDR3 has 16 residues. CDR3 amino acids: CASSQGGTGWGNEQFF. The DNA for the CDR3 is TGCGCCAGCAGCCAAGGAGGGACAGGGTGGGGGAATGAGCAGTTCTTC. The complete variable domain, with remaining parts taken from reference TRBV5-1 and TRBJ2-1, reads KAGVTQTPRYLIKTRGQQVTLSCSPISGHRSVSWYQQTPGQGLQFLFEYFSETQRNKGNFPGRFSGRQFSNSRSEMNVSTLELGDSALYLCASSQGGTGWGNEQFFGPGTRLTVL.

This clonotype has just a few counts. This chain joins TRBV20-1 and TRBJ2-1; D is uncertain. Germline CDR1 reads DFQATT; CDR2 reads SNEGSKA (reference sequence). Trimming took 8 bases from V and 2 from J, leaving 16 bases between them. The CDR3 loop spans 14 amino acids. This CDR3 is CSPLGSSPYNEQFF. CDR3 nucleotide sequence: TGCAGTCCCCTCGGGTCCTCCCCCTACAATGAGCAGTTCTTC.

V and J are TRBV18 and TRBJ2-3; 8 bases match TRBD1. With 2 bases clipped from V and 13 bases from J, the junction kept 2 bases outside the gene matches. Germline V gene sequence: CDR1 KGHSH, CDR2 LQKENI. The CDR3 has 11 amino acids. The CDR3 region has the DNA TGTGCCAGCTCACCAATGGACAGGGAGTATTTT. The encoded protein is CASSPMDREYF.

The sample holds a few counts of this clonotype. V usage is TRBV29-1 and J usage is TRBJ2-1; TRBD1 might be the D (6 bases). Per germline, CDR1 SQVTM and CDR2 ANQGSEA. The CDR3 spans 16 residues. Trimming took 0 bases from V and 2 from J, leaving 14 bases between them. The CDR3, as DNA: TGCAGCGTTGAAGACCCGGGACACGATACCTACAATGAGCAGTTCTTC. Its protein is CSVEDPGHDTYNEQFF.

The CDR3 nucleotides are TGTGCCAGCTCTATGGGGTGGACAGATACGCAGTATTTT. Translated: CASSMGWTDTQYF. This rearrangement joins TRBV4-2 to TRBJ2-3; D unclear. Germline-derived CDR1 and CDR2 are LGHNA and YNFKEQ. V was cut by 8 bases and J by 3 bases, with 12 bases left in between. The CDR3 has 13 residues.

This clonotype was counted only a few times. The rearrangement joins TRBV7-2 to TRBJ2-7, with D tentatively TRBD1 (5 bases). The CDR3 loop spans 17 amino acids. The V gene lost 5 bases and the J gene lost 2 bases, with 22 bases spanning the gap. Germline CDR1 SGHTA, CDR2 FQGNSA. CDR3 loop: CASSVSHLGVLPYEQYF. CDR3 coding DNA: TGTGCCAGCAGCGTCTCCCACCTAGGGGTACTCCCCTACGAGCAGTACTTC.

This clonotype was seen repeatedly, ten times or more. This chain joins TRBV12-3 or TRBV12-4 and TRBJ1-2; D unresolved. This CDR3 spans 14 amino acids. Trimming stripped 3 bases from V and 8 bases from J, with 16 bases between. The CDR3 region is CASSFTAAIGGYTF. CDR3 in DNA: TGTGCCAGCAGTTTTACGGCGGCCATCGGGGGCTACACCTTC.

This sequence joins TRBV24-1 and TRBJ2-2; the D is unclear. The V end was cut by 3 bases, the J end by 3 bases, with 10 bases between. The CDR3 is 15 residues long. Germline values: CDR1 KGHDR, CDR2 SFDVKD. Here the CDR3 DNA reads TGTGCCACCAGTGATCCTCGATCACACACCGGGGAGCTGTTTTTT. This gives the protein CATSDPRSHTGELFF.

The chain links TRBV12-3 or TRBV12-4 to TRBJ1-5; 7 bases line up with TRBD1. This CDR3 has 14 residues. V shed 1 base and J 7 bases; nucleotides not matched to a gene: 4. CDR3 loop: CASSLVTQGQPQHF. The CDR3 DNA follows: TGTGCCAGCAGTTTAGTGACACAGGGGCAGCCCCAGCATTTT.

This clonotype was observed many times. The chain has TRBV4-2 and TRBJ1-1; a possible D gene is TRBD1 (6 bases). The CDR3 runs to 16 residues. Per germline, CDR1 LGHNA and CDR2 YNFKEQ. Trimming took 4 bases from V and 4 from J, leaving 19 bases between them. DNA of the CDR3: TGTGCCAGCAGCCGATGGGGCTCGGACAGAGGCACTGAAGCTTTCTTT. Translated: CASSRWGSDRGTEAFF.

The chain links TRBV7-2 to TRBJ1-5; 11 positions match TRBD1. V was clipped by 5 bases and J by 7 bases; unmatched bases: 10. The CDR3 is 16 residues long. Germline CDR1 is SGHTA and CDR2 is FQGNSA. The CDR3 sequence: CASSRGTGGLDQPQHF. CDR3 sequence (DNA): TGTGCCAGCAGCAGGGGGACAGGGGGTTTAGACCAGCCCCAGCATTTT.

This clonotype was seen a few times. The genes are TRBV12-3 or TRBV12-4 and TRBJ1-2; D not resolved. V lost 7 bases to trimming and J lost 6 bases, with 18 bases between them. This CDR3 comprises 14 residues. CDR3 region: CASIKRESFHGYTF. The CDR3 DNA follows: TGTGCCAGCATTAAAAGGGAAAGTTTCCATGGCTACACCTTC.

This clonotype was detected many times. This chain links TRBV20-1 with TRBJ2-3; the D is unclear. Trimming removed 0 bases from V and 5 bases from J, with 12 bases in between. This CDR3 has 14 amino acids. CDR1 and CDR2 (germline): DFQATT, SNEGSKA (reference sequence). CDR3 sequence: CSARDWAVGDTQYF. Written as DNA, the CDR3 is TGCAGTGCTAGAGATTGGGCGGTGGGAGATACGCAGTATTTT.

The rearrangement joins TRBV10-3 to TRBJ1-5; D is ambiguous. The germline gives CDR1 ENHRY, CDR2 SYGVKD. With 5 bases removed from V and 5 bases from J, the gap between germline ends came to 10 bases. The CDR3 extends over 13 amino acids. CDR3: CAISSGNHQPQHF. The CDR3 bases are TGTGCCATCAGTAGCGGGAACCATCAGCCCCAGCATTTT.

This clonotype was seen ten or more times. The chain couples TRBV5-1 to TRBJ2-7; possible D gene TRBD2, 6 bases. V dropped 4 bases and J dropped 3 bases, with 14 bases sitting between them. The germline V gene has CDR1 SGHRS and CDR2 YFSETQ. The CDR3 spans 14 residues. Written as DNA, the CDR3 is TGCGCCAGCAGCCTGGGGCCGGGACTCTACGAGCAGTACTTC. It translates to CASSLGPGLYEQYF.

In its sample, this clonotype was seen many times. The chain joins TRBV4-2 to TRBJ2-1; D possibly corresponds to TRBD2 (6 bases). Trimming cost V 3 bases and J 7 bases, with 10 bases left between them. Germline V gives CDR1 LGHNA, CDR2 YNFKEQ. The CDR3 has 13 residues. The CDR3 nucleotides are TGTGCCAGCAGCCAGGAGGGAGGTAATGAGCAGTTCTTC. It yields the protein CASSQEGGNEQFF.

The chain carries TRBV4-2 and TRBJ1-3; the D gene is possibly TRBD1 (5 bases). The germline CDR1 and CDR2 sequences are LGHNA and YNFKEQ. With 2 bases removed from V and 9 bases from J, the gap between germline ends came to 14 bases. CDR3 length: 14 residues. The CDR3 DNA reads TGTGCCAGCAGCCAACCAGTCAGGGAGACCACCATATATTTT. Its translation: CASSQPVRETTIYF.

This clonotype turned up a few times. The chain is built from TRBV7-2 and TRBJ2-5; 7 bases are shared with TRBD1. The CDR3 extends over 14 amino acids. V shed 6 bases and J 5 bases; nucleotides not matched to a gene: 9. CDR1 is SGHTA, CDR2 FQGNSA, per germline. CDR3 in amino acids: CASSNRGPRETQYF. The CDR3 DNA reads as TGTGCCAGCAGTAACAGGGGCCCTAGGGAGACCCAGTACTTC.

The table lists this clonotype with a few counts. J is TRBJ2-7 and V is TRBV2; D might be TRBD1 (5 bases). CDR3 size: 13 residues. The germline CDR1 and CDR2 sequences are SNHLY and FYNNEI. V was pared by 8 bases and J by 0 bases, with 11 bases between. Written as DNA, the CDR3 is TGTGCCAGCCAGACAGTCTTCTCCTACGAGCAGTACTTC. Translation gives CASQTVFSYEQYF.

This clonotype showed up just a few times. DNA for the CDR3: TGTGCCAGCAGCTCGACTAGCGGGAGATCGTACGAGCAGTACTTC. This translates into CASSSTSGRSYEQYF. The chain links TRBV7-2 to TRBJ2-7; TRBD2 matches 12 bases. In germline, CDR1 is SGHTA, CDR2 FQGNSA. This CDR3 region has 15 residues. The trim removed 4 bases at V and 4 bases at J, leaving 5 bases unmatched.

This clonotype was observed a handful of times. The chain carries TRBV10-3 and TRBJ2-5; the D is unclear. Per germline, CDR1 ENHRY and CDR2 SYGVKD. The CDR3 is made up of 12 amino acids. Trimming removed 0 bases at V and 8 bases at J, with 7 bases between. The CDR3 region is CAISESARTQYF. CDR3 nucleotides: TGTGCCATCAGTGAGTCGGCGAGAACCCAGTACTTC.